The TCR beta chain described here comes from a study of CD8 T cells in Susac syndrome. CDR1 is MGHRA, CDR2 YSYEKL, per germline. V trimming: 4 bases; J trimming: 4 bases; junction bases outside the gene matches: 17. The CDR3 covers 21 residues. A quantity of roughly 0.5 to 1 ug RNA underwent reverse transcription using random hexamers. Amplification of TCR beta CDR3 by immunoSEQ multiplex PCR spanned 54 Vbeta and 13 Jbeta. Using its own MiXCR run on the immunoSEQ multiplex PCR reads, TCRdb lists one record per CDR3 protein. The sample lists around 270,000 distinct CDR3 sequences, roughly 85% occurring once. Sequencing of TCR beta drew on CD8+ and CD4+ T cells from blood. Negative isolation was applied to CD8+ and CD4+ T cells, and FACS enrichment was applied to TEMRA cells.

This chain joins TRBV4-1 and TRBJ2-2; 14 nucleotides agree with TRBD2. Input material: CD8+ T cells from PBMCs. This sequence originates from a human donor with multiple sclerosis. The CDR3 region has the DNA TGCGCCAGCAGCCTATATGGGTCGGGACTAGCGGGAGTATCGGGCACCGGGGAGCTGTTTTTT. It specifies CASSLYGSGLAGVSGTGELFF.